This TCR beta chain stems from a study of shared clonotypes between healthy human individuals. About the study: CD4 naive and CD4 memory each took three plates per donor, while CD8 naive took two and CD8 memory one. Study-level results: Memory subsets generally showed lower estimated richness than naive subsets.

With respect to this clone: What it binds is unknown.

The authors ran the assay at deep level. Sequencing used immunoSEQ multiplex PCR; TCRdb keeps in-frame clones, though not all of them. Counted here are roughly 700,000 clones, approximately 79% occurring once; the ten biggest clones make up 1.5% to 2%. V gave up 4 bases and J gave up 5 bases; unmatched junction bases: 4. Germline assignment: CDR1 MGHRA and CDR2 YSYEKL. This CDR3 is built from 15 residues. A CD45RA+ naive subset and a CD45RA-negative memory subset were split from CD4+ cells. This sequence originates from a woman aged 25-40 years in good health. The chain couples TRBV4-1 to TRBJ2-2; 10 bases are a match to TRBD2. The sequenced sample was memory CD4+ T cells sorted from blood. Subset in this sample: CD45RA-negative fraction. The CDR3 spells CASSPAGGGTGELFF. CDR3 coding DNA: TGCGCCAGCAGCCCAGCGGGAGGGGGGACCGGGGAGCTGTTTTTT.